The clone carrying this TCR beta chain is deemed medium-sized (0.01 to 0.1%). The CDR3 sequence is 13 residues long. Trimming removed 0 bases at V and 8 bases at J, with 10 bases between. Germline values: CDR1 MNHEY, CDR2 SVGAGI. This entry comes from a study of HIV-infected patients and healthy controls. Reverse transcription used 450 to 550 ng RNA and constant-region primers for alpha and beta. Using multiplexing indices, alpha and beta chain libraries were generated apart by chain-specific third strand synthesis. TCRdb passed the 5' RACE reads through MiXCR, listing each CDR3 protein once. The sample has approximately 7,300 distinct CDR3 sequences, almost 8% seen once. Whole blood was used without fractionation, so all unsorted peripheral T cells were included.

The receptor's source is an adult with HIV infection. The material sequenced was blood, taken before antiretroviral therapy. The chain joins TRBV6-5 to TRBJ1-2; D might be TRBD1 (6 bases). The CDR3 region is CASSYSDRRGYTF. The CDR3 DNA sequence: TGTGCCAGCAGTTACTCTGACAGGCGAGGCTACACCTTC.